The 6 T cell receptor beta chains below were found in one sample sequenced in a study of post-analysis software for immune sequencing data. Study conclusions and caveats: TRBV segments more frequent in patients than in controls numbered several and included TRBV5-6, TRBV5-1 and TRBV20-1.

Prepared libraries of TCR beta cDNA carried unique molecular identifiers. One entry per CDR3 protein, called by TCRdb with MiXCR from the PCR reads. The sample has more than 500,000 distinct CDR3 sequences; 34% are singletons. These TCRs are of unknown antigen specificity. The material sequenced was blood. These receptors were taken from a girl aged 2-17 years with multiple sclerosis.

The V gene is TRBV20-1, the J gene TRBJ2-4; 8 nucleotides match TRBD2. The last part of the DNA fits TRBJ2-7 better; the J call may be wrong. The CDR3 extends over 13 amino acids. Per the germline V gene, CDR1 is DFQATT and CDR2 is SNEGSKA (reference sequence). The CDR3 protein is CSANGGGGYEQYF. The CDR3 DNA sequence: TGCAGTGCCAACGGGGGGGGTGGATACGAGCAGTACTTC.

The chain links TRBV20-1 to TRBJ2-7; the match to TRBD2 covers 7 bases. CDR1 is DFQATT and CDR2 is SNEGSKA in the germline V gene (reference sequence). The CDR3 loop spans 13 amino acids. The trim removed 6 bases at V and 4 bases at J, leaving 9 bases unmatched. CDR3 in DNA: TGCAGTGCCAGCCCCGGGGGAGGGTACGAGCAGTACTTC. Translating gives CSASPGGGYEQYF.

V and J are TRBV6-5 and TRBJ1-6; D not certain. Deletions cut 1 base from V and 0 bases from J, with 16 bases between. Germline V gene lookup returns CDR1 MNHEY and CDR2 SVGAGI. This CDR3 is built from 19 residues. CDR3 amino acids: CASSYFSDSLSSYNSPLHF. For the CDR3, the DNA is TGTGCCAGCAGTTACTTCAGCGACTCCTTAAGCTCCTATAATTCACCCCTCCACTTT.

The genes are TRBV5-5 and TRBJ1-6; D remains ambiguous. Looked up from germline, CDR1 is SGHKS and CDR2 is YYEKEE (reference sequence). The CDR3 has 14 amino acids. The V gene lost 0 bases and the J gene lost 5 bases, with 6 bases spanning the gap. CDR3 protein: CASSLGRHNSPLHF. The CDR3 DNA follows: TGTGCCAGCAGCTTGGGCCGGCATAATTCACCCCTCCACTTT.

This clonotype was seen only a few times. The chain uses TRBV4-1 and TRBJ2-1; TRBD1 is a possible D gene (5 bases). The CDR3 is 13 amino acids. Germline CDR1 and CDR2: MGHRA and YSYEKL. V was trimmed by 0 bases and J by 10 bases, leaving 10 bases between them. CDR3 amino acids: CASSQDYTGEQFF. The CDR3 nucleotides are TGCGCCAGCAGCCAAGATTATACAGGAGAGCAGTTCTTC.

On this clonotype itself: Germline is not matched at one junction end, which may reflect a read error. The gene calls are TRBV7-2 and TRBJ2-1, with TRBD1 identical over 7 bases. This CDR3 has 15 amino acids. Germline V gives CDR1 SGHTA, CDR2 FQGNSA. CDR3: CASSWTGVIYNGQFF. The CDR3 DNA follows: TGTGCCAGCAGCTGGACAGGCGTGATATACAATGGGCAGTTCTTC.